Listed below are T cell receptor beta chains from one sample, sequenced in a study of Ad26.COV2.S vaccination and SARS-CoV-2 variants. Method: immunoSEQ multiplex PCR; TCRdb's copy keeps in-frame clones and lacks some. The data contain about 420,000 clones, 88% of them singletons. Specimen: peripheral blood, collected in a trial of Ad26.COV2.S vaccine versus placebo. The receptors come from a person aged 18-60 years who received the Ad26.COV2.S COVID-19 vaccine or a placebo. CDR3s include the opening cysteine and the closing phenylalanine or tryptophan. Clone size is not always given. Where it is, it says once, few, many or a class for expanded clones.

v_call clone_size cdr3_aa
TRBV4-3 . CASSPSEGEPGAQYF
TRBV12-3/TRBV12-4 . CASSLAGGEAFF
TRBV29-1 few CSVDTGGNQPQHF
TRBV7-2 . CASSLTDRGTEAFF
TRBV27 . CASSRQEEITEAFF
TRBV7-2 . CASSLATTGPYNEQFF
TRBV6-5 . CASRSGTAIGEPQHF
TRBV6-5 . CASSYSRAGQGYTF
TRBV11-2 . CASSLASQQETQYF
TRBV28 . CASSIAGSPQLNEQFF
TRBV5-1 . CASSFRGTVTDTQYF